This T cell receptor (beta chain) comes out of a study of blood T cell repertoires in COVID-19. Across the study: Some COVID-19 samples were acute and others convalescent; all came from the United States, Italy and Spain.

Using immunoSEQ multiplex PCR, the repertoire was profiled, and TCRdb retains in-frame clones only, with some absent. Of under 450,000 clones listed, 75% to 90% were seen once; the top ten hold roughly 7.1%. The CDR3 is made up of 12 amino acids. V was trimmed by 8 bases and J by 8 bases, leaving 15 bases between them. Looked up from germline, CDR1 is MDHEN and CDR2 is SYDVKM. The rearrangement joins TRBV28 to TRBJ1-2; D may be TRBD1 (6 bases). Material: peripheral blood. This receptor was taken from a woman aged 60-75 years with COVID-19, enrolled during active disease. As DNA, the CDR3 is TGTGCCAGCGGTTCGGGGGGCGCGGGCTACACCTTC. Translation gives CASGSGGAGYTF.